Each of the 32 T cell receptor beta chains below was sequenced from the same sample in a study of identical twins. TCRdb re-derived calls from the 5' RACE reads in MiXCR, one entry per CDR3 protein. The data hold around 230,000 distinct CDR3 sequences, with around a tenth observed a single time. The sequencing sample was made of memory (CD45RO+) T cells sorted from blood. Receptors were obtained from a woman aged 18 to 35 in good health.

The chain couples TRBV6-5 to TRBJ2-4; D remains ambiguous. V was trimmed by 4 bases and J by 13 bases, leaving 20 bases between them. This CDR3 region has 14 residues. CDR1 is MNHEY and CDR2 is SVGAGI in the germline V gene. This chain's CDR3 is CASSFEPLATRQYF. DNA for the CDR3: TGTGCCAGCAGTTTCGAACCCTTGGCGACGCGACAGTACTTC.

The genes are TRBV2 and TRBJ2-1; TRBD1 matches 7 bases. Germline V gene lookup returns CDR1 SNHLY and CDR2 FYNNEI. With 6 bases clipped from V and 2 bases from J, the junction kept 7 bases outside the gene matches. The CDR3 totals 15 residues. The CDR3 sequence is CASSDRQGAYNEQFF. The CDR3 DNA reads TGTGCCAGCAGCGATCGGCAGGGGGCCTACAATGAGCAGTTCTTC.

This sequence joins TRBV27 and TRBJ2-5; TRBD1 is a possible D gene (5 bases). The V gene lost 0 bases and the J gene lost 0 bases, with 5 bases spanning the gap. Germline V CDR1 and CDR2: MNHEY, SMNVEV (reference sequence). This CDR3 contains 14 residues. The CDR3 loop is CASSLSGHQETQYF. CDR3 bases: TGTGCCAGCAGTTTATCGGGGCACCAAGAGACCCAGTACTTC.

The CDR3 nucleotides are TGTGCCAGCACCCTGGCCAGATCGAACACTGAAGCTTTCTTT. Translation gives CASTLARSNTEAFF. This rearrangement joins TRBV2 to TRBJ1-1, with D uncertain. V lost 7 bases to trimming and J lost 1 base, with 13 bases between them. CDR1 is SNHLY, CDR2 FYNNEI, per germline. The CDR3 loop spans 14 amino acids.

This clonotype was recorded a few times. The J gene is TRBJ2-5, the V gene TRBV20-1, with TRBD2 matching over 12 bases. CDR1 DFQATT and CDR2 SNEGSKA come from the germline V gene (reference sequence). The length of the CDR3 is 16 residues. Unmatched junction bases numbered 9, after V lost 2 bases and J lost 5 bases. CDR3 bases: TGCAGTGCTAGATTACAGAGGACTAGCGGGGTTGAGACCCAGTACTTC. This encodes CSARLQRTSGVETQYF.

CDR3 coding DNA: TGCAGTGCTAGATACCCAGGAGTGGAGACCCAGTACTTC. Protein sequence: CSARYPGVETQYF. The chain employs TRBV20-1 and TRBJ2-5; the D is unclear. Germline V gene data show CDR1 as DFQATT and CDR2 as SNEGSKA (reference sequence). The length of the CDR3 is 13 residues. Trimming left V 2 bases short and J 5 bases short, with 12 bases between.

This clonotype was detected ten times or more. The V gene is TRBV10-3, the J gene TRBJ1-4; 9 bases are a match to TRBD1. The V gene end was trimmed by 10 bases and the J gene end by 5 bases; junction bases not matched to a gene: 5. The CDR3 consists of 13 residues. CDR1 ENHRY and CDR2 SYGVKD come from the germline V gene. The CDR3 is CATAGQGNEKLFF. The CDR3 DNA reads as TGTGCCACGGCGGGACAGGGAAATGAAAAACTGTTTTTT.

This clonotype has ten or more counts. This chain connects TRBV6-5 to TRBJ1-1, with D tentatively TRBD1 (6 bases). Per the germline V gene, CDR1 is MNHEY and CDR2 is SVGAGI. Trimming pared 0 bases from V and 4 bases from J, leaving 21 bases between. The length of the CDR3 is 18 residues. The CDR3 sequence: CASSYSGLGGASATEAFF. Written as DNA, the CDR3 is TGTGCCAGCAGTTACTCGGGTCTTGGGGGCGCGAGCGCCACTGAAGCTTTCTTT.

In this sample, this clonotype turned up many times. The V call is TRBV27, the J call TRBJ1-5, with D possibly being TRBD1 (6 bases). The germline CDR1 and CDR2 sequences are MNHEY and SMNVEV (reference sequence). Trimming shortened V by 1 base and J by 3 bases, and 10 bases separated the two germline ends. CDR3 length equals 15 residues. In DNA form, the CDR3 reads TGTGCCAGCAGTTTATTTCGGGGGCCCAATCAGCCCCAGCATTTT. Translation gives CASSLFRGPNQPQHF.

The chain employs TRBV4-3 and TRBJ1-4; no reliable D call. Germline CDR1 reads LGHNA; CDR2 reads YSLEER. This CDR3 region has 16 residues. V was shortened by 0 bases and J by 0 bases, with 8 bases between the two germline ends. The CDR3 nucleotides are TGCGCCAGCAGCCAAGAGGGAACTGCAACTAATGAAAAACTGTTTTTT. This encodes CASSQEGTATNEKLFF.

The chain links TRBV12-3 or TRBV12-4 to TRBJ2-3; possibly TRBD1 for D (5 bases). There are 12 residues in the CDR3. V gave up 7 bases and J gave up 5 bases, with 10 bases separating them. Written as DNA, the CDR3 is TGTGCCAGCATCCTAACAGGAGATACGCAGTATTTT. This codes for CASILTGDTQYF.

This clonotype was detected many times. The CDR3 region is CASSLREGYTF. The CDR3 DNA is TGTGCCAGCAGTTTGAGGGAGGGCTACACCTTC. This sequence joins TRBV12-3 or TRBV12-4 and TRBJ1-2; D ambiguous. The CDR3 extends over 11 amino acids. V lost 3 bases, J lost 8 bases, and 7 bases lay in between.

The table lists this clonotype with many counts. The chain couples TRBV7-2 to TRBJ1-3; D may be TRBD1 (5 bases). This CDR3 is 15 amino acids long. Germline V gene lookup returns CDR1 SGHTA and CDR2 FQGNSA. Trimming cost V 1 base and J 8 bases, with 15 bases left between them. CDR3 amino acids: CASSLVVRGRDTIYF. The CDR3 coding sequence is TGTGCCAGCAGCTTAGTGGTGAGGGGCAGGGACACCATATATTTT. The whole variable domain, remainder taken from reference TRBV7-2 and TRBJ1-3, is GAGVSQSPSNKVTEKGKDVELRCDPISGHTALYWYRQSLGQGLEFLIYFQGNSAPDKSGLPSDRFSAERTGGSVSTLTIQRTQQEDSAVYLCASSLVVRGRDTIYFGEGSWLTVV.

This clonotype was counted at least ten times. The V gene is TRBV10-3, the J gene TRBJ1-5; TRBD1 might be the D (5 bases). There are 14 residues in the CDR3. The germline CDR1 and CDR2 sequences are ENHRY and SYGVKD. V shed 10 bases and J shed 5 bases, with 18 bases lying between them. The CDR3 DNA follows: TGTGCCACCTCAACAGGCGTGATGGATCAGCCCCAGCATTTT. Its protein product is CATSTGVMDQPQHF.

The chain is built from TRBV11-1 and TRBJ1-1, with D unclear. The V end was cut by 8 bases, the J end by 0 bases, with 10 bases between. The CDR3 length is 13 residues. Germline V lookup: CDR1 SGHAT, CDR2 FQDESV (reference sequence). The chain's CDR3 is CASGEAMNTEAFF. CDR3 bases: TGTGCCAGCGGGGAGGCCATGAACACTGAAGCTTTCTTT.

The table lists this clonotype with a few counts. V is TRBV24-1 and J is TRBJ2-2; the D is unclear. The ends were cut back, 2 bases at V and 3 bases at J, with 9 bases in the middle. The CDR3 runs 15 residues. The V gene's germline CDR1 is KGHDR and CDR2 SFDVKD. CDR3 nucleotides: TGTGCCACCAGTGATTCACACCAGTACACCGGGGAGCTGTTTTTT. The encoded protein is CATSDSHQYTGELFF.

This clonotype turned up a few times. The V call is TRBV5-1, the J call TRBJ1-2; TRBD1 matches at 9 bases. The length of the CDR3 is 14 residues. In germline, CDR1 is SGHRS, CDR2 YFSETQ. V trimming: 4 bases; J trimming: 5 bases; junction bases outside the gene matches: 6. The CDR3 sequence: CASSGTGTGYGYTF. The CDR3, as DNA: TGCGCCAGCAGCGGAACCGGGACAGGGTATGGCTACACCTTC.

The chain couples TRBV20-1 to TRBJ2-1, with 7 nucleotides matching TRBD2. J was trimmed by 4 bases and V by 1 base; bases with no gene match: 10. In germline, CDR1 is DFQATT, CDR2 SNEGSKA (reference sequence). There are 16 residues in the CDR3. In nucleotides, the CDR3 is TGCAGTGCTAGAGGACTCGGGAGGCTACGATACAATGAGCAGTTCTTC. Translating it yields CSARGLGRLRYNEQFF.

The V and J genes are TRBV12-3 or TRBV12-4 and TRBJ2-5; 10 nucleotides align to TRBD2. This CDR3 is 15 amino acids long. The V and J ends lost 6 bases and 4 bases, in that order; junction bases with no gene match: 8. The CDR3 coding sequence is TGTGCCAGCAGAGCGGGAGGGTCCCGTGGAGAGACCCAGTACTTC. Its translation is CASRAGGSRGETQYF.

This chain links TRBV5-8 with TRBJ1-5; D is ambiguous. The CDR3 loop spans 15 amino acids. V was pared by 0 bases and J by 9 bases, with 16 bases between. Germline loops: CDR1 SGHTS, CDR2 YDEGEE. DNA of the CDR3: TGTGCCAGCAGCTTGGAGGGCCCCCCCACTCGGCCCCAGCATTTT. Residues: CASSLEGPPTRPQHF.

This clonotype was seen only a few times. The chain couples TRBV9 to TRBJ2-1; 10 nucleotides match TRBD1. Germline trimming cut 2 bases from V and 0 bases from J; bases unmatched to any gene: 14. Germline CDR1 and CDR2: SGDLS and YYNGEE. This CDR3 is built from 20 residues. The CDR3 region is CASSVLSGTGDSFSYNEQFF. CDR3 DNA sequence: TGTGCCAGCAGCGTCCTTTCCGGGACAGGGGATTCGTTCTCCTACAATGAGCAGTTCTTC.

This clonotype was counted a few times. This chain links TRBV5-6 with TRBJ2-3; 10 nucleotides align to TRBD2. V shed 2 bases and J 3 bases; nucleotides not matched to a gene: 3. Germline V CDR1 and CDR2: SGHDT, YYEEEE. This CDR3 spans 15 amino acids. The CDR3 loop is CASSFIAGGTDTQYF. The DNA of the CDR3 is TGTGCCAGCAGCTTCATAGCGGGAGGAACAGATACGCAGTATTTT.

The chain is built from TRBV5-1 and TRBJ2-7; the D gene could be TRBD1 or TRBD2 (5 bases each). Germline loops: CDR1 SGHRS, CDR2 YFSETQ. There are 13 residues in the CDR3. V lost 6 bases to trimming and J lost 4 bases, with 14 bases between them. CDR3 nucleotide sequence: TGCGCCAGCACCCTTGGTGGGGGTTACGAGCAGTACTTC. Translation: CASTLGGGYEQYF.

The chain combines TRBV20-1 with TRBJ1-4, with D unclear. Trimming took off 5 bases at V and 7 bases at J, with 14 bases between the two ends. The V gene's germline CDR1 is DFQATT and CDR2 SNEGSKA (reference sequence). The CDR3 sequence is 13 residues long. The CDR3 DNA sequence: TGCAGTGCTCCTCCGAGCTCCCCTGAAAAACTGTTTTTT. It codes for CSAPPSSPEKLFF.

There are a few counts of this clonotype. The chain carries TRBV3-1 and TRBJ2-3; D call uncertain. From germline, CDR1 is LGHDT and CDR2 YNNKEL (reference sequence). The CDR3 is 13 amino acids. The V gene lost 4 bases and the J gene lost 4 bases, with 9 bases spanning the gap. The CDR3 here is CASSLRAADTQYF. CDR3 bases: TGTGCCAGCAGCCTCCGAGCAGCAGATACGCAGTATTTT.

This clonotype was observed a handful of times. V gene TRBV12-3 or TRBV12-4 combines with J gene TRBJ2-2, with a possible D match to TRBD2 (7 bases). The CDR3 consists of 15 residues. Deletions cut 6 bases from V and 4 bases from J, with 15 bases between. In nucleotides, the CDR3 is TGTGCCAGCAGATTGGGGGGGGCCCTCACCGGGGAGCTGTTTTTT. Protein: CASRLGGALTGELFF.

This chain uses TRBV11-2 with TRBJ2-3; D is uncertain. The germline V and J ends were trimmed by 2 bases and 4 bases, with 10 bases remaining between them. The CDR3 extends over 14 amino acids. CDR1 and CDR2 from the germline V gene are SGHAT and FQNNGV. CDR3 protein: CASSLLGLADTQYF. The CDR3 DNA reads TGTGCCAGCAGCTTATTGGGGTTGGCAGATACGCAGTATTTT. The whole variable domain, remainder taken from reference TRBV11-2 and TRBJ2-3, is EAGVAQSPRYKIIEKRQSVAFWCNPISGHATLYWYQQILGQGPKLLIQFQNNGVVDDSQLPKDRFSAERLKGVDSTLKIQPAKLEDSAVYLCASSLLGLADTQYFGPGTRLTVL.

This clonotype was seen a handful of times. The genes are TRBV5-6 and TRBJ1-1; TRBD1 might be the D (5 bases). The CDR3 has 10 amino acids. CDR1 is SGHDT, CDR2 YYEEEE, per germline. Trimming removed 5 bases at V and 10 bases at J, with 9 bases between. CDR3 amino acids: CASRFGGAFF. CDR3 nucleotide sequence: TGTGCCAGCAGGTTCGGGGGAGCTTTCTTT.

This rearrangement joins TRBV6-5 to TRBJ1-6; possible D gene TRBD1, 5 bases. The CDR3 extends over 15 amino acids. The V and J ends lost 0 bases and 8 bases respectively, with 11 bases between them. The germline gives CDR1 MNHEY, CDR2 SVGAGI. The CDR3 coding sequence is TGTGCCAGCAGTTACTCGGGGGGATCCCATTCACCCCTCCACTTT. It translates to CASSYSGGSHSPLHF.

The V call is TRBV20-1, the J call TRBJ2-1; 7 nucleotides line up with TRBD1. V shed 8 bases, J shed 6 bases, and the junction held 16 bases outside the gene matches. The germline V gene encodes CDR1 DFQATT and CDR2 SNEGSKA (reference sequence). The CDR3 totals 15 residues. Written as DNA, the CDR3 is TGCAGTCAAGAAGGGGGCACCCGAGGAACCAATGAGCAGTTCTTC. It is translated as CSQEGGTRGTNEQFF.

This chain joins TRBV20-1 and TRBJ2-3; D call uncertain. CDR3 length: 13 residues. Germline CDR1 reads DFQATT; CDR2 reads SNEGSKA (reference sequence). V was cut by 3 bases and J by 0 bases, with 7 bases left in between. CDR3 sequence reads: CSARLLSTDTQYF. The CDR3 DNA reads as TGCAGTGCTAGGCTACTTAGCACAGATACGCAGTATTTT.

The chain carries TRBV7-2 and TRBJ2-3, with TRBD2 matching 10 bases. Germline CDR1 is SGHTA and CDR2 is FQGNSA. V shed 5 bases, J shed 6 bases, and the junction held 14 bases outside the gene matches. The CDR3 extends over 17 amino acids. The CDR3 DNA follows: TGTGCCAGCAGCCTCTACCTGGCTAGCGGGAGTGTGGATACGCAGTATTTT. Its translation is CASSLYLASGSVDTQYF.